The 5 T cell receptor beta chains in this list originate from one sample, sequenced in a study of shared clonotypes between healthy human individuals. The assay was immunoSEQ multiplex PCR, and TCRdb's table has in-frame clones only and misses some. The sample carries millions of clones, around nine tenths recorded once. Source material: naive CD4+ T cells sorted from blood. Subset indicated: CD45RA+ positively selected. The receptors here all came from a man aged 18 to 30 in good health.

This clone was seen a single time. The chain is built from TRBV14 and TRBJ1-2; D possibly corresponds to TRBD1 (5 bases). Trimming stripped 4 bases from V and 1 base from J, with 13 bases between. Looked up from germline, CDR1 is SGHDN and CDR2 is FVKESK. The CDR3 has 15 residues. The CDR3 DNA is TGTGCCAGCAGCCGAGACAGCGGTTTTAACTATGGCTACACCTTC. Translating it yields CASSRDSGFNYGYTF.

The rearrangement uses TRBV4-1 and TRBJ2-3, with 8 bases identical to TRBD1. With 1 base clipped from V and 11 bases from J, the junction kept 11 bases outside the gene matches. The CDR3 is 15 amino acids. Germline CDR1 and CDR2: MGHRA and YSYEKL. This CDR3 reads CASSQVGPGQGQQYF. The CDR3 DNA sequence: TGCGCCAGCAGCCAAGTGGGACCAGGACAGGGCCAGCAGTATTTT.

Only one count was recorded for this clone. J is TRBJ2-7 and V is TRBV6-7, with D perhaps matching TRBD1 (5 bases). TRBV6-7 is placed among ORFs of uncertain function. This CDR3 has 14 residues. V lost 8 bases, J lost 3 bases, and 17 bases lay in between. The CDR3 DNA reads as TGTGCCAGCGGGGCAGGGCCCTACTACTACGAGCAGTACTTC. Protein: CASGAGPYYYEQYF.

The chain is built from TRBV9 and TRBJ1-3; 7 positions match TRBD1. CDR1 SGDLS and CDR2 YYNGEE come from the germline V gene. This CDR3 region has 15 residues. J gave up 1 base and V 4 bases, and 5 bases lay outside the gene matches. For the CDR3, the DNA is TGTGCCAGCAGCCCCGGGACAGCATCTGGAAACACCATATATTTT. It is translated as CASSPGTASGNTIYF. The whole variable domain, filled in from reference TRBV9 and TRBJ1-3, reads DSGVTQTPKHLITATGQRVTLRCSPRSGDLSVYWYQQSLDQGLQFLIQYYNGEERAKGNILERFSAQQFPDLHSELNLSSLELGDSALYFCASSPGTASGNTIYFGEGSWLTVV.

The rearrangement uses TRBV5-6 and TRBJ2-3, with D possibly TRBD2 on 5 matching bases. This CDR3 comprises 14 residues. Trimming removed 0 bases at V and 2 bases at J, with 7 bases between. Looked up from germline, CDR1 is SGHDT and CDR2 is YYEEEE. CDR3 in amino acids: CASSLERYTDTQYF. CDR3 coding DNA: TGTGCCAGCAGCTTGGAGCGGTACACAGATACGCAGTATTTT.